The 25 T cell receptor beta chains in this list originate from one sample, sequenced in a study of blood T cell repertoires in COVID-19. Only in-frame clones appear in the TCRdb table, and some are missing; sequencing was by immunoSEQ multiplex PCR. The sample shows 200,000 to 250,000 clones, 82% of them seen only once. Sequences were obtained from peripheral blood. These TCRs come from a woman over 75 with acute or convalescent COVID-19.

The chain is built from TRBV19 and TRBJ1-2; TRBD1 matches at 7 bases. V shed 3 bases, J shed 3 bases, and the junction held 4 bases outside the gene matches. The germline gives CDR1 LNHDA, CDR2 SQIVND (reference sequence). The CDR3 runs 14 residues. The DNA for the CDR3 is TGTGCCAGTAGTATTTCCAGGGGGGACTATGGCTACACCTTC. It translates to CASSISRGDYGYTF.

This clone was counted once. This chain uses TRBV3-1 (or the pseudogene TRBV3-2) with TRBJ1-1; D is uncertain. CDR1 is LGHDT, CDR2 YNNKEL, per germline (reference sequence). V was clipped by 2 bases and J by 5 bases, with 6 bases between them. CDR3 length: 12 residues. CDR3 loop: CASSQFGTEAFF. The CDR3, as DNA: TGTGCCAGCAGCCAATTCGGGACTGAAGCTTTCTTT.

The chain has TRBV7-3 and TRBJ1-1; D is perhaps TRBD1 (5 bases). V was pared by 0 bases and J by 10 bases, with 9 bases between. This CDR3 region has 12 residues. Per the germline V gene, CDR1 is SGHTA and CDR2 is FQGTGA. The CDR3 region is CASSLTGRGAFF. CDR3 in DNA: TGTGCCAGCAGCTTAACCGGAAGGGGAGCTTTCTTT. Full variable domain (rest looked up from reference TRBV7-3 and TRBJ1-1): GAGVSQTPSNKVTEKGKYVELRCDPISGHTALYWYRQSLGQGPEFLIYFQGTGAADDSGLPNDRFFAVRPEGSVSTLKIQRTERGDSAVYLCASSLTGRGAFFGQGTRLTVV.

This rearrangement joins TRBV9 to TRBJ1-2; D gene uncertain. V lost 0 bases and J 4 bases, leaving 10 bases between the germline ends. Per the germline V gene, CDR1 is SGDLS and CDR2 is YYNGEE. The CDR3 is made up of 14 amino acids. This CDR3 reads CASSVGAQSYGYTF. The CDR3 DNA reads as TGTGCCAGCAGCGTAGGCGCACAGAGCTATGGCTACACCTTC.

The chain employs TRBV27 and TRBJ1-4; D is ambiguous. The V gene's germline CDR1 is MNHEY and CDR2 SMNVEV (reference sequence). With 1 base removed from V and 0 bases from J, the gap between germline ends came to 12 bases. The CDR3 contains 17 residues. The CDR3 here is CASSLWVRKATNEKLFF. In DNA, the CDR3 is TGTGCCAGCAGTTTATGGGTCAGGAAGGCAACTAATGAAAAACTGTTTTTT.

The table lists this clone with a count of one. The chain uses TRBV7-2 and TRBJ1-1; 7 bases align to TRBD1. Looked up from germline, CDR1 is SGHTA and CDR2 is FQGNSA. Trimming at V came to 4 bases and at J to 5 bases, leaving 13 bases not matched to a gene. This CDR3 spans 16 amino acids. The CDR3 reads CASSSQGFQRGTEAFF. The CDR3 bases are TGTGCCAGCAGCTCACAGGGGTTCCAACGAGGGACTGAAGCTTTCTTT.

The V call is TRBV19, the J call TRBJ1-1, with 8 bases that match TRBD1. After removal of 2 bases from V and 5 bases from J, the junction contained 4 bases not matched to a gene. The V gene's germline CDR1 is LNHDA and CDR2 SQIVND (reference sequence). The CDR3 covers 14 residues. The CDR3 sequence is CASSIQGAGTEAFF. The CDR3, as DNA: TGTGCCAGTAGTATACAGGGGGCTGGGACTGAAGCTTTCTTT. Supplemented by reference TRBV19 and TRBJ1-1, the full variable domain reads DGGITQSPKYLFRKEGQNVTLSCEQNLNHDAMYWYRQDPGQGLRLIYYSQIVNDFQKGDIAEGYSVSREKKESFPLTVTSAQKNPTAFYLCASSIQGAGTEAFFGQGTRLTVV.

The chain is built from TRBV11-3 and TRBJ2-7; 10 nucleotides align to TRBD2. CDR3 size: 15 residues. The germline V gene encodes CDR1 SGHNT and CDR2 YENEEA. V lost 2 bases to trimming and J lost 6 bases; unmatched junction nucleotides: 7. DNA of the CDR3: TGTGCCAGCAGCTTATCTAGCGGGGGTATCGGCGAGCAGTACTTC. Its protein product is CASSLSSGGIGEQYF.

This clone was seen a few times. The genes are TRBV7-2 and TRBJ1-2; D perhaps matches TRBD1 (6 bases). Germline assignment: CDR1 SGHTA and CDR2 FQGNSA. V shed 2 bases and J shed 0 bases, with 10 bases lying between them. The CDR3 runs to 15 residues. The CDR3: CASSLRTEANYGYTF. The DNA of the CDR3 is TGTGCCAGCAGCTTACGGACAGAAGCTAACTATGGCTACACCTTC.

The chain combines TRBV9 with TRBJ2-5, with 9 nucleotides matching TRBD1. CDR3 length: 15 residues. Germline CDR1 reads SGDLS; CDR2 reads YYNGEE. V shed 1 base and J 5 bases; nucleotides not matched to a gene: 6. The DNA for the CDR3 is TGTGCCAGCAGCGTACAGACAGGGGGAGGCGAGACCCAGTACTTC. Translated, it gives CASSVQTGGGETQYF. Variable domain in full (rest from reference TRBV9 and TRBJ2-5): DSGVTQTPKHLITATGQRVTLRCSPRSGDLSVYWYQQSLDQGLQFLIQYYNGEERAKGNILERFSAQQFPDLHSELNLSSLELGDSALYFCASSVQTGGGETQYFGPGTRLLVL.

The chain is built from TRBV5-1 and TRBJ2-3, with 7 bases aligning to TRBD1. The CDR3 is 15 amino acids. Looked up from germline, CDR1 is SGHRS and CDR2 is YFSETQ. The V gene end was trimmed by 3 bases and the J gene end by 5 bases; junction bases not matched to a gene: 9. In DNA form, the CDR3 reads TGCGCCAGCAGCTCGACAACAGGGGACGTAGATACGCAGTATTTT. Residues: CASSSTTGDVDTQYF. Looking up the rest from reference TRBV5-1 and TRBJ2-3 gives the full variable domain: KAGVTQTPRYLIKTRGQQVTLSCSPISGHRSVSWYQQTPGQGLQFLFEYFSETQRNKGNFPGRFSGRQFSNSRSEMNVSTLELGDSALYLCASSSTTGDVDTQYFGPGTRLTVL.

This clone was recorded only once. V usage is TRBV28 and J usage is TRBJ2-7; unclear D gene. Germline lookup yields CDR1 MDHEN and CDR2 SYDVKM. The CDR3 has 12 residues. The ends were cut back, 4 bases at V and 5 bases at J, with 9 bases in the middle. The CDR3 is CASSSRIHEQYF. In DNA form, the CDR3 reads TGTGCCAGCAGTTCCAGGATCCACGAGCAGTACTTC.

The rearrangement uses TRBV10-3 and TRBJ1-3; 8 bases fit TRBD1. The CDR3 runs to 13 residues. The V gene's germline CDR1 is ENHRY and CDR2 SYGVKD. With V trimmed by 9 bases and J by 3 bases, 4 bases remained unmatched. CDR3 region: CAIGQGNGNTIYF. Written as DNA, the CDR3 is TGTGCCATTGGACAGGGAAATGGAAACACCATATATTTT.

The chain joins TRBV6-8 to TRBJ2-3; TRBD1 agrees at 7 bases. Germline trimming cut 3 bases from V and 2 bases from J; bases unmatched to any gene: 8. CDR1 is MNHGY, CDR2 SAAAGT, per germline. This CDR3 contains 16 residues. The CDR3 DNA reads as TGTGCCAGCAGTTATCACCGGGACAGCCTCACAGATACGCAGTATTTT. It encodes CASSYHRDSLTDTQYF.

This clone was counted between two and nine times. The chain carries TRBV19 and TRBJ1-1; 9 positions match TRBD1. This CDR3 region has 15 residues. V lost 7 bases to trimming and J lost 2 bases; unmatched junction nucleotides: 8. Germline CDR1 is LNHDA and CDR2 is SQIVND (reference sequence). CDR3: CASTLLTGGNTEAFF. Here the CDR3 DNA reads TGTGCCAGTACCCTCCTGACAGGGGGAAACACTGAAGCTTTCTTT.

The gene calls are TRBV19 and TRBJ1-2; tentative D call: TRBD1 (6 bases). This CDR3 contains 15 residues. Germline CDR1 LNHDA, CDR2 SQIVND (reference sequence). Deletions cut 6 bases from V and 7 bases from J, with 21 bases between. The CDR3 DNA is TGTGCCAGTAGAGGGACACCAGAATTCAATGGTGGCTACACCTTC. It specifies CASRGTPEFNGGYTF. The full variable domain, in which reference TRBV19 and TRBJ1-2 provide the parts outside the CDR3, is DGGITQSPKYLFRKEGQNVTLSCEQNLNHDAMYWYRQDPGQGLRLIYYSQIVNDFQKGDIAEGYSVSREKKESFPLTVTSAQKNPTAFYLCASRGTPEFNGGYTFGSGTRLTVV.

CDR3 bases: TGTGCCAGCAGTTACGTCGAGCGGGGGACCGGGGAGCTGTTTTTT. Translated: CASSYVERGTGELFF. J is TRBJ2-2 and V is TRBV6-6; 8 nucleotides agree with TRBD2. Trimming removed 2 bases from V and 5 bases from J; junction bases left unmatched: 4. CDR3 length equals 15 residues. Germline V gives CDR1 MNHNY, CDR2 SVGAGI (reference sequence).

V is TRBV6-4 and J is TRBJ2-1; 7 nucleotides align to TRBD1. The CDR3 is 18 amino acids. Germline CDR1 MRHNA, CDR2 SNTAGT. V lost 5 bases and J lost 2; bases outside the gene matches: 15. The CDR3 region is CASSRSPGQVGPYNEQFF. The CDR3 DNA reads as TGTGCCAGCAGTCGATCCCCTGGACAGGTGGGGCCCTACAATGAGCAGTTCTTC.

The rearrangement joins TRBV5-1 to TRBJ1-1; 9 bases are a match to TRBD1. Germline-derived CDR1 and CDR2 are SGHRS and YFSETQ. The length of the CDR3 is 18 residues. V trimming: 0 bases; J trimming: 5 bases; junction bases outside the gene matches: 14. CDR3 nucleotide sequence: TGCGCCAGCAGCTTGGGGCCCCTGGGGGACAGGGTAAAGACTGAAGCTTTCTTT. Translated: CASSLGPLGDRVKTEAFF.

The rearrangement joins TRBV11-1 to TRBJ2-5, with 8 bases fitting TRBD1. With V trimmed by 4 bases and J by 1 base, 5 bases remained unmatched. This CDR3 contains 15 residues. Per the germline V gene, CDR1 is SGHAT and CDR2 is FQDESV (reference sequence). As DNA, the CDR3 is TGTGCCAGCAGCTCACCTGGACAGGGCCAAGAGACCCAGTACTTC. Residues: CASSSPGQGQETQYF. The full variable domain, rest sourced from reference TRBV11-1 and TRBJ2-5, is EAEVAQSPRYKITEKSQAVAFWCDPISGHATLYWYRQILGQGPELLVQFQDESVVDDSQLPKDRFSAERLKGVDSTLKIQPAELGDSAMYLCASSSPGQGQETQYFGPGTRLLVL.

V gene TRBV19 combines with J gene TRBJ2-2; 7 bases are a match to TRBD1. The CDR3 is 15 amino acids. V shed 3 bases, J shed 5 bases, and the junction held 6 bases outside the gene matches. Germline CDR1 is LNHDA and CDR2 is SQIVND (reference sequence). The CDR3 sequence: CASSITGVRTGELFF. CDR3 nucleotides: TGTGCCAGTAGTATCACAGGGGTGCGGACCGGGGAGCTGTTTTTT.

This clone was seen a few times. V and J are TRBV6-5 and TRBJ1-6, with 7 bases identical to TRBD1. Germline assignment: CDR1 MNHEY and CDR2 SVGAGI. The CDR3 has 15 residues. The junction had 7 bases not matched to a gene; V was cut back by 2 bases and J by 9 bases. The chain's CDR3 is CASSYTGALGSPLHF. CDR3 DNA: TGTGCCAGCAGTTACACAGGGGCTCTGGGTTCACCCCTCCACTTT.

The chain uses TRBV11-3 and TRBJ1-1; the D is unclear. Trimming cost V 5 bases and J 0 bases, with 16 bases left between them. Germline loops: CDR1 SGHNT, CDR2 YENEEA. The CDR3 extends over 16 amino acids. The CDR3 bases are TGTGCCAGCAGCCCCCGTCGAACAGCCCTGAACACTGAAGCTTTCTTT. Translating gives CASSPRRTALNTEAFF.

J is TRBJ1-5 and V is TRBV7-8, with TRBD1 identical over 9 bases. This CDR3 contains 15 residues. The junction had 5 bases not matched to a gene; V was cut back by 1 base and J by 7 bases. The germline CDR1 and CDR2 sequences are SGHVS and FQNEAQ. DNA for the CDR3: TGTGCCAGCAGCTTAGTGACAGGGGGTAACCAGCCCCAGCATTTT. Its protein is CASSLVTGGNQPQHF. The variable domain in full, with the rest retrieved from reference TRBV7-8 and TRBJ1-5, is GAGVSQSPRYKVAKRGQDVALRCDPISGHVSLFWYQQALGQGPEFLTYFQNEAQLDKSGLPSDRFFAERPEGSVSTLKIQRTQQEDSAVYLCASSLVTGGNQPQHFGDGTRLSIL.

A single count supports this clone. This rearrangement joins TRBV29-1 to TRBJ1-1; 12 bases align to TRBD1. After removal of 7 bases from V and 10 bases from J, the junction contained 10 bases not matched to a gene. CDR1 is SQVTM and CDR2 is ANQGSEA in the germline V gene. This CDR3 region has 13 residues. In DNA, the CDR3 is TGCAGCGCCGGGGACAGGGGGCCACTGTTAGCTTTCTTT. Residues: CSAGDRGPLLAFF.